These 26 T cell receptor beta chains share one sample of origin, sequenced in a study of graft-versus-host responses after intestinal transplantation. These receptors' antigens are unknown. Assay: immunoSEQ multiplex PCR; the TCRdb copy retains only in-frame clones and omits some. Of 85,000 to 90,000 clones in the sample, just under 95% were seen once. The material sequenced was unstimulated CD4+ T cells sorted from spleen or lymph node cells, taken before intestinal transplant. The receptors were gathered from a human donor who received an intestinal transplant.

The rearrangement uses TRBV12-5 and TRBJ2-3; TRBD2 is a possible D gene (6 bases). CDR1 LGHNT and CDR2 FRNRAP come from the germline V gene. The CDR3 runs to 15 residues. Trimming took 0 bases from V and 4 from J, leaving 11 bases between them. CDR3 in DNA: TGTGCTAGTGGTTTGGTGACTAGTGGTGCAGATACGCAGTATTTT. Translating it yields CASGLVTSGADTQYF.

The chain joins TRBV5-4 to TRBJ2-2; D is uncertain. CDR3 length equals 12 residues. The germline V gene encodes CDR1 SGHNT and CDR2 YYREEE (reference sequence). V was pared by 3 bases and J by 1 base, with 1 base between. The CDR3, as DNA: TGTGCCAGCAGCTGGAACACCGGGGAGCTGTTTTTT. This gives the protein CASSWNTGELFF.

The V call is TRBV5-6, the J call TRBJ2-3; 7 nucleotides agree with TRBD1. The V segment lost 4 bases and the J segment 1 base; nucleotides outside the gene matches: 3. Germline V gives CDR1 SGHDT, CDR2 YYEEEE. The CDR3 consists of 14 residues. The CDR3 nucleotides read TGTGCCAGCAGCGACAGGGTTCGCACAGATACGCAGTATTTT. Encoded protein: CASSDRVRTDTQYF.

The V gene is TRBV6-5, the J gene TRBJ2-1; no definite D call. Between the trimmed V and J ends, which lost 3 bases and 6 bases, there was a span of 9 bases. The germline V gene encodes CDR1 MNHEY and CDR2 SVGAGI. This CDR3 contains 13 residues. The CDR3 reads CASSYSQRNEQFF. CDR3 coding DNA: TGTGCCAGCAGTTATAGCCAGCGCAATGAGCAGTTCTTC.

This sequence joins TRBV10-1 and TRBJ2-3; D is unresolved. The germline V gene encodes CDR1 WNHNN and CDR2 SYGVQD (reference sequence). This CDR3 has 14 amino acids. The ends were cut back, 0 bases at V and 1 base at J, with 5 bases in the middle. CDR3 sequence (DNA): TGCGCCAGCAGTGAGTCGGGTGGCACAGATACGCAGTATTTT. Its protein product is CASSESGGTDTQYF.

The gene calls are TRBV19 and TRBJ1-2; weak D call: TRBD1 (6 bases). Per germline, CDR1 LNHDA and CDR2 SQIVND (reference sequence). The CDR3 is 15 residues long. The V end was cut by 8 bases, the J end by 6 bases, with 22 bases between. The CDR3 region has the DNA TGTGCCAGTTCCAAAACCGCCGGGACAAGGAATGGCTACACCTTC. Its translation: CASSKTAGTRNGYTF. Using reference TRBV19 and TRBJ1-2 for the parts outside the CDR3, the full variable domain is DGGITQSPKYLFRKEGQNVTLSCEQNLNHDAMYWYRQDPGQGLRLIYYSQIVNDFQKGDIAEGYSVSREKKESFPLTVTSAQKNPTAFYLCASSKTAGTRNGYTFGSGTRLTVV.

The rearrangement links TRBV28 to TRBJ2-3; 9 nucleotides line up with TRBD2. J gave up 11 bases and V 7 bases, and 22 bases lay outside the gene matches. This CDR3 is 17 amino acids long. The V gene's germline CDR1 is MDHEN and CDR2 SYDVKM. CDR3 residues: CASTLRPPLSREGVQYF. CDR3 DNA: TGTGCCAGCACCCTCAGACCCCCACTATCGCGGGAGGGTGTGCAGTATTTT. The entire variable domain, with the rest obtained from reference TRBV28 and TRBJ2-3, is as follows: DVKVTQSSRYLVKRTGEKVFLECVQDMDHENMFWYRQDPGLGLRLIYFSYDVKMKEKGDIPEGYSVSREKKERFSLILESASTNQTSMYLCASTLRPPLSREGVQYFGPGTRLTVL.

The rearrangement joins TRBV10-2 to TRBJ2-2; 8 bases agree with TRBD1. Germline CDR1 and CDR2: WSHSY and SAAADI. The CDR3 consists of 17 residues. V lost 0 bases and J lost 4; bases outside the gene matches: 7. The CDR3 DNA reads as TGCGCCAGCAGTGAGTCGTCGGGGACAGGTCTCACCGGGGAGCTGTTTTTT. Its translation: CASSESSGTGLTGELFF.

The genes are TRBV27 and TRBJ2-1; D is undetermined. Per the germline V gene, CDR1 is MNHEY and CDR2 is SMNVEV (reference sequence). Trimming left V 5 bases short and J 4 bases short, with 12 bases between. This CDR3 comprises 14 residues. The CDR3 DNA sequence: TGTGCCAGCAGTCCCCGGCTCGGGTACAATGAGCAGTTCTTC. Its translation is CASSPRLGYNEQFF.

CDR3 in DNA: TGCGCCAGCAGCCTGCGGAGACTAGCAGGTGAGCAGTTCTTC. This translates into CASSLRRLAGEQFF. The chain carries TRBV5-1 and TRBJ2-1, with 7 bases fitting TRBD2. J lost 9 bases, V lost 4 bases, and 10 bases had no gene match. From germline, CDR1 is SGHRS and CDR2 YFSETQ. The CDR3 runs 14 residues.

The chain uses TRBV5-1 and TRBJ2-7; TRBD1 aligns across 8 bases. This CDR3 spans 14 amino acids. Trimming at V came to 4 bases and at J to 2 bases, leaving 5 bases not matched to a gene. Germline loops: CDR1 SGHRS, CDR2 YFSETQ. CDR3 sequence: CASSRDRSTYEQYF. Here the CDR3 DNA reads TGCGCCAGCAGCAGGGACAGGAGCACCTACGAGCAGTACTTC.

J is TRBJ2-2 and V is TRBV5-1, with D possibly being TRBD1 or TRBD2 (5 bases each). This CDR3 has 18 residues. Germline values: CDR1 SGHRS, CDR2 YFSETQ. The V gene lost 0 bases and the J gene lost 6 bases, with 21 bases spanning the gap. The CDR3 DNA reads as TGCGCCAGCAGCTTGGCCATTGGGGCACCGGGGTTGGCCGGGGAGCTGTTTTTT. It is translated as CASSLAIGAPGLAGELFF.

This sequence joins TRBV7-2 and TRBJ2-7, with D perhaps matching TRBD1 (6 bases). Germline V lookup: CDR1 SGHTA, CDR2 FQGNSA. The V gene lost 4 bases and the J gene lost 2 bases, with 15 bases spanning the gap. The CDR3 contains 15 residues. This CDR3 reads CASSWRSGGTYEQYF. In DNA form, the CDR3 reads TGTGCCAGCAGCTGGAGGAGTGGGGGCACCTACGAGCAGTACTTC.

The rearrangement joins TRBV4-1 to TRBJ2-5; 7 bases align to TRBD1. This CDR3 region has 14 residues. J was trimmed by 1 base and V by 5 bases; bases with no gene match: 4. Per germline, CDR1 MGHRA and CDR2 YSYEKL. The CDR3 DNA follows: TGCGCCAGCAGCACCCGGACAGGCCAAGAGACCCAGTACTTC. This gives the protein CASSTRTGQETQYF.

V is TRBV7-6 and J is TRBJ2-1, with 7 bases fitting TRBD2. Germline loops: CDR1 SGHVS, CDR2 FNYEAQ. There are 15 residues in the CDR3. J lost 4 bases, V lost 4 bases, and 7 bases had no gene match. The CDR3 DNA reads TGTGCCAGCAGCTCGGGACTATTACTATACAATGAGCAGTTCTTC. Protein: CASSSGLLLYNEQFF.

This sequence joins TRBV28 and TRBJ2-1, with 9 bases fitting TRBD1. CDR3 length equals 15 residues. Germline V gene data show CDR1 as MDHEN and CDR2 as SYDVKM. The V gene end was trimmed by 5 bases and the J gene end by 3 bases; junction bases not matched to a gene: 5. The CDR3 sequence is CASSRRQGDYNEQFF. The CDR3 region has the DNA TGTGCCAGCAGTCGTCGACAGGGGGACTACAATGAGCAGTTCTTC.

CDR3 bases: TGTGCCTGGACCTGGGGGAGGGGCTACACCTTC. As protein: CAWTWGRGYTF. The chain couples TRBV30 to TRBJ1-2, with a weak D call TRBD1 (5 bases). Per the germline V gene, CDR1 is GTSNPN and CDR2 is SVGIG (reference sequence). The germline V and J ends were trimmed by 4 bases and 8 bases, with 11 bases remaining between them. The CDR3 is made up of 11 amino acids.

The chain joins TRBV25-1 to TRBJ2-5; D not resolved. This CDR3 has 13 amino acids. Germline CDR1 and CDR2: MGHDK and SYGVNS. Deletions cut 3 bases from V and 3 bases from J, with 8 bases between. The CDR3 coding sequence is TGTGCCAGCAGTGATGGTAGGGAAGAGACCCAGTACTTC. Protein product: CASSDGREETQYF.

V usage is TRBV30 and J usage is TRBJ1-2; D gene ambiguous. This CDR3 is built from 16 residues. V was pared by 2 bases and J by 0 bases, with 16 bases between. Germline V CDR1 and CDR2: GTSNPN, SVGIG (reference sequence). CDR3 coding DNA: TGTGCCTGGAGTTGGCCGGAAACCTTCGCTAACTATGGCTACACCTTC. Protein product: CAWSWPETFANYGYTF.

On this clone itself: Other DNA sequences in the sample encode the same CDR3. The gene calls are TRBV5-1 and TRBJ2-3; 7 bases are shared with TRBD1. Germline assignment: CDR1 SGHRS and CDR2 YFSETQ. The CDR3 is 15 residues long. V lost 4 bases, J lost 0 bases, and 5 bases stayed unmatched. The CDR3 is CASSPGTASTDTQYF. In DNA form, the CDR3 reads TGCGCCAGCAGCCCCGGGACAGCCAGCACAGATACGCAGTATTTT.

The chain is built from TRBV9 and TRBJ2-2; 9 bases map to TRBD1. The V gene's germline CDR1 is SGDLS and CDR2 YYNGEE. The length of the CDR3 is 15 residues. V lost 3 bases, J lost 7 bases, and 7 bases stayed unmatched. The CDR3 nucleotides read TGTGCCAGCAGCGACAGGGGGCATCGTGGCGGGGAGCTGTTTTTT. Amino acids: CASSDRGHRGGELFF.

This clone was seen once. The chain links TRBV7-6 to TRBJ1-5; D not resolved. The CDR3 length is 13 residues. Trimming shortened V by 1 base and J by 4 bases, and 5 bases separated the two germline ends. CDR1 and CDR2 from the germline V gene are SGHVS and FNYEAQ. In DNA form, the CDR3 reads TGTGCCAGCAGCTTAGGTCCTAATCAGCCCCAGCATTTT. It translates to CASSLGPNQPQHF.

This rearrangement joins TRBV7-9 to TRBJ2-1; 8 bases line up with TRBD1. Germline values: CDR1 SEHNR, CDR2 FQNEAQ (reference sequence). V was clipped by 5 bases and J by 2 bases; unmatched bases: 5. The CDR3 has 15 amino acids. The CDR3 nucleotides read TGTGCCAGCAGCCCTCCAGGGGGCCCCTACAATGAGCAGTTCTTC. Translating gives CASSPPGGPYNEQFF.

The chain combines TRBV11-2 with TRBJ1-2, with 9 bases lining up with TRBD1. CDR1 and CDR2 (germline): SGHAT, FQNNGV. The CDR3 spans 15 residues. The ends lost 1 base at V and 6 bases at J; junction bases unmatched: 6. For the CDR3, the DNA is TGTGCCAGCAGCTTAGTAGGACAGGGGAGGCATGGCTACACCTTC. This encodes CASSLVGQGRHGYTF. Based on the CDR3 plus reference TRBV11-2 and TRBJ1-2, the full variable domain is EAGVAQSPRYKIIEKRQSVAFWCNPISGHATLYWYQQILGQGPKLLIQFQNNGVVDDSQLPKDRFSAERLKGVDSTLKIQPAKLEDSAVYLCASSLVGQGRHGYTFGSGTRLTVV.

The chain couples TRBV7-9 to TRBJ2-1; 7 positions match TRBD2. The CDR3 totals 14 residues. Germline assignment: CDR1 SEHNR and CDR2 FQNEAQ (reference sequence). V was clipped by 2 bases and J by 5 bases; unmatched bases: 3. The CDR3 DNA sequence: TGTGCCAGCAGCTTAAGTGCGGGAGACAATGAGCAGTTCTTC. Translation: CASSLSAGDNEQFF. The variable domain in full, completed from reference TRBV7-9 and TRBJ2-1, reads DTGVSQNPRHKITKRGQNVTFRCDPISEHNRLYWYRQTLGQGPEFLTYFQNEAQLEKSRLLSDRFSAERPKGSFSTLEIQRTEQGDSAMYLCASSLSAGDNEQFFGPGTRLTVL.

J is TRBJ2-2 and V is TRBV27; D is unresolved. Looked up from germline, CDR1 is MNHEY and CDR2 is SMNVEV (reference sequence). Trimming left V 6 bases short and J 4 bases short, with 12 bases between. There are 14 residues in the CDR3. CDR3 nucleotides: TGTGCCAGCAGCCACATCAGTGGCACCGGGGAGCTGTTTTTT. Encoded protein: CASSHISGTGELFF.